One TCR beta chain is described in this entry. The record originates from a study of T cell responses to AZD1222 COVID-19 vaccine. V was shortened by 6 bases and J by 10 bases, with 19 bases between the two germline ends. The germline CDR1 and CDR2 sequences are MNHEY and SVGAGI. There are 14 residues in the CDR3. Libraries were prepared by immunoSEQ multiplex PCR; TCRdb keeps only in-frame clonotypes and omits some of them. The data hold 120,000 or so clones, with roughly 84% observed a single time. Sample: peripheral blood, taken on day 0 of AZD1222 vaccination. This sequence was found in an adult in good health. This chain joins TRBV6-5 and TRBJ1-5, with D uncertain. The CDR3 here is CASSPGRETPPQHF. DNA of the CDR3: TGTGCCAGCAGCCCGGGGAGGGAAACCCCCCCCCAGCATTTT.